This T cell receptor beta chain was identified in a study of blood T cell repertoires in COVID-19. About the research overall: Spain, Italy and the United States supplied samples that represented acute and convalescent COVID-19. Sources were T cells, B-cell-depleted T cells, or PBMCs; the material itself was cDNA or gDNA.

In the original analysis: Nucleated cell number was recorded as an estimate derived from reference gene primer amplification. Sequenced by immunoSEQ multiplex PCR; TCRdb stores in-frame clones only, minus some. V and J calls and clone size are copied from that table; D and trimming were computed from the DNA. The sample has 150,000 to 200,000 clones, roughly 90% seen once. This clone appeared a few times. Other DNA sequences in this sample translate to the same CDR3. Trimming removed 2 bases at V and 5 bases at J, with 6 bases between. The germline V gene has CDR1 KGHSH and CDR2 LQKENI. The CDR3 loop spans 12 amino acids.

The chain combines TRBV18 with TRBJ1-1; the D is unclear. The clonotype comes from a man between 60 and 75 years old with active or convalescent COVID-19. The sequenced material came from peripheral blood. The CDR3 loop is CASSPGRTEAFF. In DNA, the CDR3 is TGTGCCAGCTCACCAGGGAGAACTGAAGCTTTCTTT. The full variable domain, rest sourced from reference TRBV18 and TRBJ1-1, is NAGVMQNPRHLVRRRGQEARLRCSPMKGHSHVYWYRQLPEEGLKFMVYLQKENIIDESGMPKERFSAEFPKEGPSILRIQQVVRGDSAAYFCASSPGRTEAFFGQGTRLTVV.